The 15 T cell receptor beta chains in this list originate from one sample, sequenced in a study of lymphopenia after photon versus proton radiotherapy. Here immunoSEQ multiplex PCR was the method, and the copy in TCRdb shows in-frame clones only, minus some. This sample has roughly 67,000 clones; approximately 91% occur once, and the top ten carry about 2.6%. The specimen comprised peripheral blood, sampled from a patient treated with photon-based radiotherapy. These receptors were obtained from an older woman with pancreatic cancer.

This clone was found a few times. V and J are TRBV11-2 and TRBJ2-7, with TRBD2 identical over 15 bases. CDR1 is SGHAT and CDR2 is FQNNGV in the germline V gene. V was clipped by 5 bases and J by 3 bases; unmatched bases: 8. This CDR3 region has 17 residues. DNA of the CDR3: TGTGCCAGCAGCCCATTGGGACTAGCGGGAGGTAGCTACGAGCAGTACTTC. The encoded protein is CASSPLGLAGGSYEQYF.

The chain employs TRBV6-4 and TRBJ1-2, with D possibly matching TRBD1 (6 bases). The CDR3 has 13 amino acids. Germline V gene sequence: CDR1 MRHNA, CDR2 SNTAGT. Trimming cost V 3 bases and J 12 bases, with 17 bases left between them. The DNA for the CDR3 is TGTGCCAGCAGTGAAAACCCGGGACAAGGGCACACCTTC. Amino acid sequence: CASSENPGQGHTF.

The CDR3 is CASSLGVYEQYF. CDR3 sequence (DNA): TGTGCCAGCAGCTTGGGAGTTTACGAGCAGTACTTC. The chain combines TRBV5-6 with TRBJ2-7; D ambiguous. Germline V gives CDR1 SGHDT, CDR2 YYEEEE. The ends were cut back, 0 bases at V and 4 bases at J, with 5 bases in the middle. This CDR3 is 12 amino acids long.

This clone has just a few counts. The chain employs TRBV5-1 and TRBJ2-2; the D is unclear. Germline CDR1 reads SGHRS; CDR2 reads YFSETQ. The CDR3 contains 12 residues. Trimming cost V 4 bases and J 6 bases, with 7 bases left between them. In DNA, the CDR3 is TGCGCCAGCAGCCAGGTTCCCGGGGAGCTGTTTTTT. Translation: CASSQVPGELFF.

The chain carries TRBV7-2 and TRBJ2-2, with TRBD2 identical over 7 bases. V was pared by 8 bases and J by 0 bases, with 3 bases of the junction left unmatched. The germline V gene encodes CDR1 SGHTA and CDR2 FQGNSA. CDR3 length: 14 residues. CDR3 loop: CASLGLTNTGELFF. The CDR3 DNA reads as TGTGCCAGCTTGGGACTAACGAACACCGGGGAGCTGTTTTTT.

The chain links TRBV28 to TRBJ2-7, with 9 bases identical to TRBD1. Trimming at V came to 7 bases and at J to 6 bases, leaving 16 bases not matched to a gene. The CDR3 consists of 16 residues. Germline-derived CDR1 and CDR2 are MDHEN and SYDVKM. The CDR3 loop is CASNLRSGTGISEQYF. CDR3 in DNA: TGTGCCAGCAACCTTCGCTCCGGGACAGGGATTAGCGAGCAGTACTTC.

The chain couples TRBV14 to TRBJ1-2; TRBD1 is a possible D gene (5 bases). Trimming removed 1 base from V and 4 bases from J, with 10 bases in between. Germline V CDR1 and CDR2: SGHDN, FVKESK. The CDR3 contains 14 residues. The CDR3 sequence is CASSQVEGSYGYTF. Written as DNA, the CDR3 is TGTGCCAGCAGCCAAGTGGAGGGGTCCTATGGCTACACCTTC.

The CDR3 coding sequence is TGTGCCAGCAGCCAAGGGAGAAGTAGCTATGAGCAGTTCTTC. It specifies CASSQGRSSYEQFF. The chain is built from TRBV11-3 and TRBJ2-1, with D possibly being TRBD2 (5 bases). CDR1 is SGHNT, CDR2 YENEEA, per germline. V was pared by 5 bases and J by 8 bases, with 16 bases between. The CDR3 is 14 residues long.

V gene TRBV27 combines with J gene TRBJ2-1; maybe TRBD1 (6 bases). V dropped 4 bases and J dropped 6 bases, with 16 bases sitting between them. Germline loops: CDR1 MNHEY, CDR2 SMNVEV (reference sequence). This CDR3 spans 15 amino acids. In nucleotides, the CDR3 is TGTGCCAGCAGTTCAACAGGGAAATCCCCCAATGAGCAGTTCTTC. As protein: CASSSTGKSPNEQFF.

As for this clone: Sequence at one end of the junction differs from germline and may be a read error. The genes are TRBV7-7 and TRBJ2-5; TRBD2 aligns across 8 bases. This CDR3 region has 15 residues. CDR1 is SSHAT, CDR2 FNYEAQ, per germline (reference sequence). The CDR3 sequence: CASSTGRAGQETQYF. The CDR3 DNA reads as TGTGCTAGCAGCACCGGGAGGGCCGGTCAAGAGACCCAGTACTTC.

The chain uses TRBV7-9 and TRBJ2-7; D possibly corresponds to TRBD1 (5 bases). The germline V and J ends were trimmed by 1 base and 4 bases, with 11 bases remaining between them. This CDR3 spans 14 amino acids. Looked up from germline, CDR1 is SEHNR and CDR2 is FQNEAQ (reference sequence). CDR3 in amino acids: CASSLENRLYEQYF. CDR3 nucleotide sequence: TGTGCCAGCAGCTTAGAGAACAGGCTATACGAGCAGTACTTC.

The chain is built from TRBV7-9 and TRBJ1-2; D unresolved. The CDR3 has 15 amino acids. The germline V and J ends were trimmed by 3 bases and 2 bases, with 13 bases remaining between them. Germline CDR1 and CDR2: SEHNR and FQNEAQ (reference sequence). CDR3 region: CASSLGRISNYGYTF. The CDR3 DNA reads TGTGCCAGCAGCTTGGGCAGAATCTCCAACTATGGCTACACCTTC.

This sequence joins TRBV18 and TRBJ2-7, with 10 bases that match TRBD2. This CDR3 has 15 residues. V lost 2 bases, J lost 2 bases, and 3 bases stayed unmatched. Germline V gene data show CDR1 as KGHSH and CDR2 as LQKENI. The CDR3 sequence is CASSPGLAAAYEQYF. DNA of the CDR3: TGTGCCAGCTCACCAGGACTAGCGGCAGCCTACGAGCAGTACTTC.

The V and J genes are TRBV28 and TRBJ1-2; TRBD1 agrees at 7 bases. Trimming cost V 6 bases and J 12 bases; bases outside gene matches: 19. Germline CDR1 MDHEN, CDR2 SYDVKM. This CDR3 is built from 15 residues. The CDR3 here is CASRTILRQGNKDTF. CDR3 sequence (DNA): TGTGCCAGCAGAACCATCCTGCGACAGGGAAACAAGGACACCTTC.

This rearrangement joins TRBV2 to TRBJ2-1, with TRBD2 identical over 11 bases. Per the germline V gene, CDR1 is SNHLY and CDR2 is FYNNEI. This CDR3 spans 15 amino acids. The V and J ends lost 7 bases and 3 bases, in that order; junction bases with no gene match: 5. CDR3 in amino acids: CASTQGLADYNEQFF. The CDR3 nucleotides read TGTGCCAGCACGCAGGGACTAGCGGACTACAATGAGCAGTTCTTC.